Below are 16 T cell receptor beta chains sequenced from a single sample in a study of T-cell memory formation after mild COVID-19. TCRdb used MiXCR to reprocess the 5' RACE reads, holding one entry per CDR3 protein. The repertoire holds 95,000 to 120,000 distinct CDR3 sequences, with 15% to 20% as singletons. Sequenced sample: PBMCs or a T cell subset sorted from them (not recorded which). The receptors originated from a man between 18 and 29 years old who had mild COVID-19 (a few samples of this study predate the infection). Cell type and time point are not known.

This chain links TRBV5-6 with TRBJ2-5; unclear D gene. This CDR3 is built from 14 residues. Trimming cost V 5 bases and J 4 bases, with 15 bases left between them. Germline V gene sequence: CDR1 SGHDT, CDR2 YYEEEE. CDR3 nucleotide sequence: TGTGCCAGCAGTCACCTCGGGCCCGGAGAGACCCAGTACTTC. Its protein product is CASSHLGPGETQYF.

The V and J genes are TRBV5-5 and TRBJ1-1; D is undetermined. Germline CDR1 SGHKS, CDR2 YYEKEE (reference sequence). The CDR3 is made up of 13 amino acids. Trimming removed 4 bases from V and 1 base from J, with 8 bases in between. CDR3 nucleotides: TGTGCCAGCAGCGTACGGGGGAACACTGAAGCTTTCTTT. It yields the protein CASSVRGNTEAFF.

This clonotype has only a few counts. The chain uses TRBV6-5 and TRBJ2-5; 7 bases line up with TRBD2. Germline V gene sequence: CDR1 MNHEY, CDR2 SVGAGI. V lost 3 bases to trimming and J lost 2 bases; unmatched junction nucleotides: 6. The CDR3 runs 15 residues. The CDR3 nucleotides read TGTGCCAGCAGTTATTGGGGGGGATCACAAGAGACCCAGTACTTC. Its protein is CASSYWGGSQETQYF.

This rearrangement joins TRBV12-3 or TRBV12-4 to TRBJ1-5, with 7 bases aligning to TRBD1. Trimming at V came to 6 bases and at J to 0 bases, leaving 11 bases not matched to a gene. The CDR3 extends over 17 amino acids. CDR3 residues: CASSQDRDLYSNQPQHF. CDR3 DNA sequence: TGTGCCAGCAGCCAAGACAGGGATTTATATAGCAATCAGCCCCAGCATTTT.

J is TRBJ2-3 and V is TRBV29-1; D may be TRBD1 (6 bases). V was trimmed by 6 bases and J by 0 bases, leaving 16 bases between them. Germline assignment: CDR1 SQVTM and CDR2 ANQGSEA. This CDR3 comprises 15 residues. The CDR3, as DNA: TGCAGCGTCCGCGGACAGACTACTAGCACAGATACGCAGTATTTT. This codes for CSVRGQTTSTDTQYF.

The rearrangement joins TRBV6-5 to TRBJ1-4; tentative D call: TRBD1 (6 bases). V was trimmed by 5 bases and J by 8 bases, leaving 15 bases between them. The germline V gene has CDR1 MNHEY and CDR2 SVGAGI. CDR3 length: 14 residues. CDR3 DNA sequence: TGTGCCAGCAGTCAAGGGGGATTTCGGGAAAAACTGTTTTTT. This codes for CASSQGGFREKLFF.

The chain is built from TRBV5-1 and TRBJ2-4; TRBD2 matches 8 bases. The CDR3 runs 18 residues. Germline CDR1 and CDR2: SGHRS and YFSETQ. V shed 4 bases, J shed 0 bases, and the junction held 12 bases outside the gene matches. The CDR3: CASSITAGAPLAKNIQYF. CDR3 nucleotide sequence: TGCGCCAGCAGCATAACAGCGGGGGCCCCTCTAGCCAAAAACATTCAGTACTTC.

The chain has TRBV7-2 and TRBJ1-1; TRBD1 is a possible D gene (5 bases). Germline V gives CDR1 SGHTA, CDR2 FQGNSA. The V and J ends lost 7 bases and 7 bases respectively, with 16 bases between them. The CDR3 extends over 13 amino acids. CDR3 in amino acids: CASNPQGGGEAFF. In nucleotides, the CDR3 is TGTGCCAGCAACCCTCAGGGTGGGGGTGAAGCTTTCTTT. Using reference TRBV7-2 and TRBJ1-1 for the parts outside the CDR3, the full variable domain is GAGVSQSPSNKVTEKGKDVELRCDPISGHTALYWYRQSLGQGLEFLIYFQGNSAPDKSGLPSDRFSAERTGGSVSTLTIQRTQQEDSAVYLCASNPQGGGEAFFGQGTRLTVV.

This clonotype was found many times. The chain is built from TRBV5-6 and TRBJ2-7; D possibly matches TRBD1 or TRBD2 (5 bases each). Trimming cost V 3 bases and J 3 bases, with 13 bases left between them. CDR3 length: 14 residues. CDR1 is SGHDT, CDR2 YYEEEE, per germline. This CDR3 is CASSSSGTDYEQYV. CDR3 DNA sequence: TGTGCCAGCAGCTCTTCCGGGACCGACTACGAGCAGTACGTC.

The chain combines TRBV28 with TRBJ2-3, with TRBD2 matching 7 bases. The CDR3 loop spans 14 amino acids. The ends lost 8 bases at V and 2 bases at J; junction bases unmatched: 7. CDR1 and CDR2 from the germline V gene are MDHEN and SYDVKM. CDR3 nucleotide sequence: TGTGCCAGCGGATGGGGGGGAGTCACAGATACGCAGTATTTT. It translates to CASGWGGVTDTQYF. Complete variable domain (other parts from reference TRBV28 and TRBJ2-3): DVKVTQSSRYLVKRTGEKVFLECVQDMDHENMFWYRQDPGLGLRLIYFSYDVKMKEKGDIPEGYSVSREKKERFSLILESASTNQTSMYLCASGWGGVTDTQYFGPGTRLTVL.

The chain couples TRBV2 to TRBJ1-4; D gene uncertain. CDR3 length: 13 amino acids. The V end lost 6 bases, the J end lost 8 bases, and 13 bases lay between the germline ends. CDR1 and CDR2 from the germline V gene are SNHLY and FYNNEI. CDR3 nucleotide sequence: TGTGCCAGCAGGACAAGGGTCCAAGAAAAACTGTTTTTT. It yields the protein CASRTRVQEKLFF.

The chain recombines TRBV20-1 with TRBJ1-5; tentative D call: TRBD1 (6 bases). The germline V gene has CDR1 DFQATT and CDR2 SNEGSKA (reference sequence). The CDR3 totals 15 residues. V dropped 5 bases and J dropped 2 bases, with 16 bases sitting between them. The CDR3 is CSAGGPGAGNQPQHF. The CDR3 DNA reads TGCAGTGCTGGAGGGCCAGGGGCCGGCAATCAGCCCCAGCATTTT.

This clonotype was seen many times. This chain links TRBV5-1 with TRBJ1-1; D remains ambiguous. V was clipped by 5 bases and J by 5 bases, with 19 bases between them. The CDR3 runs to 15 residues. Germline V lookup: CDR1 SGHRS, CDR2 YFSETQ. The CDR3 region is CASRHYGRGRTEAFF. DNA for the CDR3: TGCGCCAGCAGACACTACGGGAGAGGGAGGACTGAAGCTTTCTTT.

V and J are TRBV5-6 and TRBJ2-2; D uncertain. The germline V and J ends were trimmed by 4 bases and 3 bases, with 13 bases remaining between them. The CDR3 contains 15 residues. Germline lookup yields CDR1 SGHDT and CDR2 YYEEEE. The CDR3 DNA follows: TGTGCCAGCAGCACGGAGCGCGCGTACACCGGGGAGCTGTTTTTT. This gives the protein CASSTERAYTGELFF. Based on the CDR3 plus reference TRBV5-6 and TRBJ2-2, the full variable domain is DAGVTQSPTHLIKTRGQQVTLRCSPKSGHDTVSWYQQALGQGPQFIFQYYEEEERQRGNFPDRFSGHQFPNYSSELNVNALLLGDSALYLCASSTERAYTGELFFGEGSRLTVL.

This clonotype has only a few counts. This chain joins TRBV5-4 and TRBJ2-2; 7 bases match TRBD2. CDR1 and CDR2 (germline): SGHNT, YYREEE (reference sequence). V lost 3 bases to trimming and J lost 0 bases; unmatched junction nucleotides: 5. The CDR3 has 16 residues. The CDR3 loop is CASSWGGRTNTGELFF. As DNA, the CDR3 is TGTGCCAGCAGCTGGGGAGGGCGAACGAACACCGGGGAGCTGTTTTTT.

The chain recombines TRBV5-1 with TRBJ2-3; 8 bases are shared with TRBD2. Germline values: CDR1 SGHRS, CDR2 YFSETQ. The CDR3 has 14 residues. V dropped 6 bases and J dropped 2; count of bases not matched to a gene: 5. Here the CDR3 DNA reads TGCGCCAGCATGCCGGGGGGGGCCACAGATACGCAGTATTTT. This sequence encodes CASMPGGATDTQYF.